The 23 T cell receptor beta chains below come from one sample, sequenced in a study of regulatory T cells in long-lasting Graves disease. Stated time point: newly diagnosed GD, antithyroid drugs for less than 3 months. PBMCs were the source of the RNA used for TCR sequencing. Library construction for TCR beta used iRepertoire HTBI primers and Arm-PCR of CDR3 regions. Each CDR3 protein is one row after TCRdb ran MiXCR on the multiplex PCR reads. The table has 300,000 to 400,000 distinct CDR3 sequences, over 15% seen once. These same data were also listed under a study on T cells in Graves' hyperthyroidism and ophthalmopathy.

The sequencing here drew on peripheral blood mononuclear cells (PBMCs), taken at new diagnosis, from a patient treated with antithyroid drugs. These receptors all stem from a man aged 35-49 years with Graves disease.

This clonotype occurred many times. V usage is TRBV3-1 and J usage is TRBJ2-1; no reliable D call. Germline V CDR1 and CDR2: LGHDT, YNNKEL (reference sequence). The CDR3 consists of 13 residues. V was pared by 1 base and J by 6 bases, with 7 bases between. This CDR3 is CASSQVGTNEQFF. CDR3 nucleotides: TGTGCCAGCAGCCAAGTCGGAACCAATGAGCAGTTCTTC.

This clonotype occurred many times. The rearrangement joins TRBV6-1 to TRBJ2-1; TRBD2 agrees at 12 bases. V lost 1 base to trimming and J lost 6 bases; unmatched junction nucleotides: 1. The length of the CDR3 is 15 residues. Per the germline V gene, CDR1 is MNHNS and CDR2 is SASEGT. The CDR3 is CASSEVLAGGNEQFF. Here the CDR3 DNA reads TGTGCCAGCAGTGAAGTACTAGCGGGGGGCAATGAGCAGTTCTTC.

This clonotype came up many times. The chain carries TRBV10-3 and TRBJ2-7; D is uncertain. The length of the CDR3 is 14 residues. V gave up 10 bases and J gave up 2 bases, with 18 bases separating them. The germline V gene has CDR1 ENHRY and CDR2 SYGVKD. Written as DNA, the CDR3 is TGTGCCACTCAAAGCCCGATAAAGGCCTACGAGCAGTACTTC. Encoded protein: CATQSPIKAYEQYF.

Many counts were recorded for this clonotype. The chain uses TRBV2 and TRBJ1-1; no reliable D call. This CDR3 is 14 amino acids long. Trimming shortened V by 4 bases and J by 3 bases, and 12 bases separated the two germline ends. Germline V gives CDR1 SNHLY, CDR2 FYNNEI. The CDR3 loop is CASSVRRVDTEAFF. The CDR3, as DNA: TGTGCCAGCAGTGTCCGGAGGGTGGACACTGAAGCTTTCTTT.

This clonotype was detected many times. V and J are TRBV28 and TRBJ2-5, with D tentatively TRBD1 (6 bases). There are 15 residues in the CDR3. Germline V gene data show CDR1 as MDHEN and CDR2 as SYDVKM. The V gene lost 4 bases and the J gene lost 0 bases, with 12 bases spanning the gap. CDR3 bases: TGTGCCAGCAGTTCAAGAACAGGGTACCAAGAGACCCAGTACTTC. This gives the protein CASSSRTGYQETQYF.

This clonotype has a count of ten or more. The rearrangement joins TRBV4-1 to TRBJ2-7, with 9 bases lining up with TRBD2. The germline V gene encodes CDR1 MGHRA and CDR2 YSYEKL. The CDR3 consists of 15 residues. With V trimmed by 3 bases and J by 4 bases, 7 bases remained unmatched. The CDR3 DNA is TGCGCCAGCAGCCAGAGAGCGGGGGGACCGTACGAGCAGTACTTC. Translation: CASSQRAGGPYEQYF.

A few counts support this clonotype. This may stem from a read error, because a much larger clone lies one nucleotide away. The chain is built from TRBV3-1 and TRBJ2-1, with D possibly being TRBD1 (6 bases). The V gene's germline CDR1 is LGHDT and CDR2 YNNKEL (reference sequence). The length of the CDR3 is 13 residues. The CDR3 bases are TGTGCCGGCAGCCAAGAACCACAGGGTGAGCAGTTCTTC. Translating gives CAGSQEPQGEQFF.

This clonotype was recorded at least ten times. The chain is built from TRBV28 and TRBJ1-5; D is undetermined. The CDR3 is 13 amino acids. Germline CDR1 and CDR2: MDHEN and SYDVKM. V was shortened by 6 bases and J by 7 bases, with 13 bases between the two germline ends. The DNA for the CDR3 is TGTGCCAGCAGCGACCGGACGGAACAGCCCCAGCATTTT. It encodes CASSDRTEQPQHF.

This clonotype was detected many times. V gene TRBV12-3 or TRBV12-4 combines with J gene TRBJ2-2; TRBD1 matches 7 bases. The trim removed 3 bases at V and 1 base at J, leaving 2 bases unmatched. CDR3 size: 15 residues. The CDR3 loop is CASSFNRGNTGELFF. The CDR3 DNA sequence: TGTGCCAGCAGTTTCAACAGGGGGAACACCGGGGAGCTGTTTTTT.

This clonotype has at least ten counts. This chain's CDR3 is CASTNRQKSYNEQFF. CDR3 in DNA: TGTGCCAGCACCAACAGACAGAAATCGTACAATGAGCAGTTCTTC. The J gene is TRBJ2-1, the V gene TRBV2, with a tentative D call TRBD1 (5 bases). V was clipped by 7 bases and J by 4 bases, with 17 bases between them. CDR3 size: 15 residues. Germline values: CDR1 SNHLY, CDR2 FYNNEI.

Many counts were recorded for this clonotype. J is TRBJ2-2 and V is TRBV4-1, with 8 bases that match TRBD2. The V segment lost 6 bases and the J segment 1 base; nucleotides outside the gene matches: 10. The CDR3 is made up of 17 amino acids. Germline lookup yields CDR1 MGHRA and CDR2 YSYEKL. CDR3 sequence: CASSQKPLAENTGELFF. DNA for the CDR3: TGCGCCAGCAGTCAAAAGCCACTAGCGGAGAACACCGGGGAGCTGTTTTTT.

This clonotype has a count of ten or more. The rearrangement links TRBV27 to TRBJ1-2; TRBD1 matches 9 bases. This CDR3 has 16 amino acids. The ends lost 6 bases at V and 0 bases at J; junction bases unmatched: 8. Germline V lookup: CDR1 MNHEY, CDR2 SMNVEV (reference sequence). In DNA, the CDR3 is TGTGCCAGCAGACCCGGGACAGGGTCCCCTAACTATGGCTACACCTTC. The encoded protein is CASRPGTGSPNYGYTF.

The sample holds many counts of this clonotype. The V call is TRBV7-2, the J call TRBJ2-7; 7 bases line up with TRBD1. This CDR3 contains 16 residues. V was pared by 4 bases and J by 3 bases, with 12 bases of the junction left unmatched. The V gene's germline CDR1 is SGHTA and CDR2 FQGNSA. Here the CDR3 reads CASSSPRETGIYEQYF. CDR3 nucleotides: TGTGCCAGCAGCTCGCCGCGTGAGACAGGGATCTACGAGCAGTACTTC.

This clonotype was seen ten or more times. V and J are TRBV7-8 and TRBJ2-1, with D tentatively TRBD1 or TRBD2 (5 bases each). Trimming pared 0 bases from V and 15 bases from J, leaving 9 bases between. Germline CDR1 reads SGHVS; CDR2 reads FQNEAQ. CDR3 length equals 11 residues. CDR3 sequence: CASSLAGVAFF. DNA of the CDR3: TGTGCCAGCAGCTTAGCGGGGGTGGCGTTCTTC.

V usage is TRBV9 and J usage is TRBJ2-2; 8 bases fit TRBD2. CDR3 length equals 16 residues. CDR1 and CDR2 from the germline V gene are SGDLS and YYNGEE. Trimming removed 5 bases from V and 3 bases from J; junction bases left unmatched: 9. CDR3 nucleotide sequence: TGTGCCAGCAGACCGAGGCCGGGGGGGGACACCGGGGAGCTGTTTTTT. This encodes CASRPRPGGDTGELFF.

DNA of the CDR3: TGTGCCACCAGCAGTCGGACACCCCAGGAGCAGTATTTT. It is translated as CATSSRTPQEQYF. The chain couples TRBV15 to TRBJ2-3, with D possibly matching TRBD1 (5 bases). The CDR3 totals 13 residues. V was cut by 3 bases and J by 11 bases, with 15 bases left in between. Germline CDR1 and CDR2: LNHNV and YYDKDF (reference sequence).

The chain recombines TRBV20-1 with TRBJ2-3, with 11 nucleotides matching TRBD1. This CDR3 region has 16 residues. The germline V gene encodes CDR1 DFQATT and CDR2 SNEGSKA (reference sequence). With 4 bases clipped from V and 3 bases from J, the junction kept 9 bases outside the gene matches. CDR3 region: CSAKGAGTGGTDTQYF. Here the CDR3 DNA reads TGCAGTGCTAAAGGAGCCGGGACAGGGGGAACAGATACGCAGTATTTT.

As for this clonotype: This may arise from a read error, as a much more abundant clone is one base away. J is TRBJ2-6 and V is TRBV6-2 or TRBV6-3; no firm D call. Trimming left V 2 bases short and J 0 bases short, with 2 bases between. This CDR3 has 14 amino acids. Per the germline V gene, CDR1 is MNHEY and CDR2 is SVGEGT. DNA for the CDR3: TGTGCCAGCAGTTACCTCTCTGGGGCCAACGTCCTGACTTTC. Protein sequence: CASSYLSGANVLTF.

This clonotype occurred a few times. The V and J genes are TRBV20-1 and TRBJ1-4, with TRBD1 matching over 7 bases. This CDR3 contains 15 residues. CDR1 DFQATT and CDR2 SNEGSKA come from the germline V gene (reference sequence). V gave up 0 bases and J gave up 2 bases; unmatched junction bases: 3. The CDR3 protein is CSARENRGTNEKLFF. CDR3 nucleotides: TGCAGTGCTAGAGAGAACAGGGGTACTAATGAAAAACTGTTTTTT.

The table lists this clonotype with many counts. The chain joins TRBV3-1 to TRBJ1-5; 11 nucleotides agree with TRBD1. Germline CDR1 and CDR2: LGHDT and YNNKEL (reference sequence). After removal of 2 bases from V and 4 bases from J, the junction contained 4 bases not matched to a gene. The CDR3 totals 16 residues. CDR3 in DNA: TGTGCCAGCAGCCAACGGACAGGGGGCGTAAATCAGCCCCAGCATTTT. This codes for CASSQRTGGVNQPQHF.

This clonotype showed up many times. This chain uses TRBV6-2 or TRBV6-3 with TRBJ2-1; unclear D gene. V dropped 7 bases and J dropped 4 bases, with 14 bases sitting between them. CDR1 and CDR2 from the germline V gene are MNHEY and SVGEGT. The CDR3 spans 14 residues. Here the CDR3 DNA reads TGTGCCAGCACCCCAAGGTTGGGTTACAATGAGCAGTTCTTC. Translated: CASTPRLGYNEQFF.

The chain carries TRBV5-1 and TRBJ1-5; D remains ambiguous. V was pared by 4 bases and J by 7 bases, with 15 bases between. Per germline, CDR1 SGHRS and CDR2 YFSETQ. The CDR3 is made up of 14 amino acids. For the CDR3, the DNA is TGCGCCAGCAGCGCCGGGCCAGCGGGGCAGCCCCAGCATTTT. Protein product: CASSAGPAGQPQHF.

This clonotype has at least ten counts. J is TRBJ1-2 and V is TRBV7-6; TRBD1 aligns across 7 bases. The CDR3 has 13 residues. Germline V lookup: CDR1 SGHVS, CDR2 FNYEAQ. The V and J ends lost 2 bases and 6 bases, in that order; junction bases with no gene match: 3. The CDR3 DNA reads TGTGCCAGCAGCTTAAGCGACAGGGATGGCTACACCTTC. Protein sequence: CASSLSDRDGYTF. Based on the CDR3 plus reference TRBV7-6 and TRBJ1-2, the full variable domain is GAGVSQSPRYKVTKRGQDVALRCDPISGHVSLYWYRQALGQGPEFLTYFNYEAQQDKSGLPNDRFSAERPEGSISTLTIQRTEQRDSAMYRCASSLSDRDGYTFGSGTRLTVV.